This T cell receptor beta chain emerged from a study of cytomegalovirus exposure and HLA in healthy donors (dated by TCRdb to about 2017). Background for the entire study: In an earlier analysis of approximately 640 of the donors, less than 350 Gb of sequence data and 120 million or so unique TCR beta sequences from some 170 million T cells were reported. The study was designed to test whether signatures of past pathogen exposure could be identified by cataloging public T cell receptors. Donor age, sex, ethnicity and CMV serostatus were compiled together with the repertoire data. The study profiled the T cell repertoires of more than 500 subjects by immunosequencing and related them to cytomegalovirus serostatus. Both class I and class II loci were covered by HLA typing, at four-digit resolution. In an earlier analysis of around 540 of the donors, high-throughput TCR beta sequencing was used to judge whether each TCR beta V gene segment behaved as functional or pseudogenic. Besides the first cohort of roughly 700 subjects, a separate validation cohort made up of 120 different subjects was used. Among the roughly 430 genotyped donors, about 83% belonged to the genetic ancestry cluster associated with self-reported Caucasian donors. An early release covering about 600 HLA-typed donors comprised 250 to 350 gigabases of sequencing data and 85 million to 100 million unique TCR sequences. Rather than drawing on any new phenotypic data, the later analysis identified candidate immune exposures from TCR beta sequences and the way those sequences occurred across donors. Among roughly 400 genotyped donors of the cohort, an average of about 220,000 unique TCR beta nucleotide sequences was sequenced per donor, of which 15% to 20% were non-productive. In a later genetic analysis, genome-wide SNP genotypes for about three fifths of the roughly 670 donors were used, and that subset was treated as a discovery cohort. In a later analysis, previously published TCR beta repertoires from more than 500 donors were re-analyzed and high-resolution HLA genotyping was added so that TCR occurrence patterns could be studied. The number of donors typed differed by locus, with about 629-630 for A, B, C, DRB1 and DQB1, approximately 500 for DQA1, nearly 610 for DPA1, and 400 to 490 for DPB1. To predict cytomegalovirus infection status, the study combined high-throughput TCR immunosequencing, statistical association of individual TCRs with disease status, and machine learning. Every repertoire in the discovery cohort had been generated on one and the same sequencing platform. Because of strong linkage in the cohort, roughly five DR-DQ haplotypes were treated as single units for association and clustering.

The germline V gene specifies MRHNA as CDR1 and SNTAGT as CDR2. From the cysteine through the phenylalanine, the CDR3 covers 13 amino acids. Solely the CDR3 DNA is kept, with 39 bases framed from the first base. Trimming costs V 4 bases and J 6 bases, and their ends lie 10 bases apart. Only one count was recorded for this clone. What this receptor recognizes is not known. Base qualities are not at hand, and no much larger clone is one base apart. Receptor amplification or capture employed the immunoSEQ multiplex PCR assay. For the multiplex PCR, a mixture combining 60 forward primers for TCR Vbeta segments and 13 reverse primers for TCR Jbeta segments was used. A multiplex PCR assay on genomic DNA amplified the CDR3 region of rearranged TCR beta genes. The amplified TCR beta libraries were sequenced on the Illumina HiSeq System as 87-base-pair reads. The source study handled its data this way. Across the 700 or so repertoires, a later analysis counted approximately 75 million unique TCR beta chains, 9.5 million to 13 million of which were shared by at least two donors. To remove PCR and sequencing errors, raw reads were error-corrected and collapsed into unique sequences using a nearest-neighbor algorithm that merged closely related sequences. Alignment of CDR3 sequences to IMGT reference sequences was used to assign V, D and J gene segments. For a sequence to be retained, at least a six-nucleotide match to both a V gene segment and a J gene segment was required. Rearrangements were called productive when the CDR3 lacked stop codons and stayed in frame with V and J; all others were non-productive. Following IMGT convention, CDR3 was defined as the stretch from the second conserved V-encoded cysteine up to the conserved J-encoded phenylalanine. In an earlier analysis of approximately 590 of the donors, sequences lacking an unambiguous match to a single V gene segment were excluded. In an earlier analysis of 500 to 750 of the donors, V segments were called functional above 56.7% productive rearrangements and were called segregating when the between-donor standard deviation exceeded 5%. A statistical classification framework was built for diagnosing cytomegalovirus status from the catalog of TCR beta chain sequences. In a later analysis, TCR nucleotide sequences were compared against IMGT/GENE-DB human TR gene sequences so that V and J genes could be assigned. Using the TCRdist pipeline, a later analysis assigned CDR3 sequences along with most-parsimonious VDJ recombination scenarios. A later analysis defined each TCR beta chain by its CDR3 amino acid sequence plus V-gene family, and excluded reads lacking a unique V-gene family. As a way to deal with suspected cross-contamination and a sequencing artifact, a later analysis dropped nearly 600 nucleotide sequences that were highly shared and had low generation probability. In a later analysis, a clonal expansion index was calculated for each public chain from normalized within-repertoire ranks of inferred template counts. In a later analysis, generation probabilities were computed with a VDJ recombination model fitted to out-of-frame rearrangements, and the resulting probabilities were checked against IGoR. Hypergeometric tests were used in a later analysis to score TCR-TCR, TCR-HLA and TCR-CMV co-occurrence, with a repertoire-size bias correction applied to the TCR pairs. False discovery rates were estimated in a later analysis by permuting HLA or CMV assignments 20 times. In a later analysis, co-occurring TCRs were grouped using DBSCAN, with TCRdist sequence similarity added in when clustering inside HLA-allele-positive subsets. For co-occurrence clustering, repertoires with fewer than 30,000 or more than 120,000 public chains were excluded, along with five or six repertoires with anomalous nucleotide sharing. TCRdb holds this immuneACCESS table with in-frame rearrangements only. Some clones are missing; in checked studies, unresolved V genes explain under half, and the rest has no known cause. V and J calls and clone size are copied from that table; D and trimming were computed from the DNA. Within this sample are about 140,000 clones, with approximately 88% of them counted one time only. The ten largest clones capture around 0.51% of the sample.

Points the paper makes about the study in general: The 87-base-pair reads could not distinguish some IMGT-functional V segments, including TRBV6-2 and TRBV6-3, so those segments were excluded. Most TCR sequences were seen in very few donors, while some public TCRs were found in many individuals. A later analysis found that TCR association rates varied across HLA loci, with DRB1 alleles showing the most associated TCRs and HLA-C alleles the fewest. Because counts were too low, seventeen rarely observed V segments, including chromosome 9 orphons, were excluded from the earlier analysis of 587 of the donors. Only TCR beta chains were sequenced in this cohort, and the absence of alpha or paired-chain data limited detectable features. Most CMV-associated TCR beta chains appeared to be HLA-restricted in a later analysis, and the HLA associations seemed to be driven largely by CMV exposure. Cytomegalovirus status was reported to be diagnosed by the classifier with high specificity and sensitivity in both the original and validation cohorts. In the study, roughly 160 TCR beta chains were listed as associated with cytomegalovirus. A later genetic analysis reported fewer N-insertions in productive TCRs among donors in an Asian-associated ancestry cluster than the roughly 700-donor mean. A cluster of highly shared sequence variants was judged likely to be a technical artifact of the sequencing pipeline. In vitro tests confirmed that a few of the cytomegalovirus-associated TCR beta chains recognize cytomegalovirus antigens. According to a later analysis, parvovirus B19, influenza, CMV and Epstein-Barr virus appeared linked to several top co-occurrence clusters. A later analysis found that HLA-associated TCR beta chains were more clonally expanded and had lower generation probabilities than equally common non-associated chains. Sequencing depth was assumed to be roughly uniform across donors in the presence/absence analyses, though that assumption may not hold. At a false discovery rate of 0.05, a later analysis linked 16,951 TCR beta sequences to specific HLA alleles. The only immune exposure information available for the cohort was CMV serostatus. Linkage disequilibrium might explain the correlated functional status among segregating V segments, but an unknown experimental factor could not be excluded. When HLA alleles, especially DR and DQ, strongly co-occurred, TCR associations were difficult to assign to individual alleles. It was suggested by the authors that the approach could potentially be generalized to other disease states and immunological phenotypes. In an earlier analysis of some 500 of the donors, most TCR beta V segments were observed in productive rearrangements about 90% or about 30% of the time, broadly matching IMGT annotations. A further reported finding was that TCR beta sequences accurately predicted the HLA-A and HLA-B alleles for most subjects in the first cohort. Because HLA typing was missing for some donors at each locus, association tests included only the typed subset. In a later genetic analysis, a missense DCLRE1C variant was associated with V-gene and J-gene trimming of TCR beta chains, and the association was replicated in an independent cohort.

The cohort consisted of 666 healthy bone marrow donors. At the time of sampling, every cohort member was nominally healthy, though immune exposures that went unrecorded were likely present. The donor tested CMV seronegative and was one of the 352 seronegative cohort members. A peripheral blood sample was provided by each donor, and peripheral blood mononuclear cells were used for TCR beta sequencing. Genomic DNA extraction from the blood cell samples was performed with the Qiagen DNeasy Blood Extraction Kit. The rearrangement combines TRBV6-4 with TRBJ2-1, with the D gene not confidently named. The TCR originated in a woman between 40 and 55 years old in good health and CMV-seronegative. The specimen was PBMCs. The CDR3 has the sequence CASSVSTGNEQFF. In nucleotides, the sequence is TGTGCCAGCAGTGTCTCAACGGGCAATGAGCAGTTCTTC.